The T cell receptor beta chain under discussion was sequenced for a study of T cell responses to AZD1222 COVID-19 vaccine. The ends were cut back, 5 bases at V and 1 base at J, with 15 bases in the middle. The CDR3 has 16 residues. CDR1 is LNHDA and CDR2 is SQIVND in the germline V gene (reference sequence). Method: immunoSEQ multiplex PCR; TCRdb's copy keeps in-frame clones and lacks some. Among about 220,000 clones listed, about 93% were seen once. Sequencing was performed on peripheral blood, taken on day 0 of MenACWY control vaccination. The gene calls are TRBV19 and TRBJ1-3; perhaps TRBD1 as D (5 bases). This sequence was found in an adult in good health. The DNA of the CDR3 is TGTGCCAGTAGTTCCCCCATGGGACGATCTGGAAACACCATATATTTT. This translates into CASSSPMGRSGNTIYF. Full variable domain (rest looked up from reference TRBV19 and TRBJ1-3): DGGITQSPKYLFRKEGQNVTLSCEQNLNHDAMYWYRQDPGQGLRLIYYSQIVNDFQKGDIAEGYSVSREKKESFPLTVTSAQKNPTAFYLCASSSPMGRSGNTIYFGEGSWLTVV.